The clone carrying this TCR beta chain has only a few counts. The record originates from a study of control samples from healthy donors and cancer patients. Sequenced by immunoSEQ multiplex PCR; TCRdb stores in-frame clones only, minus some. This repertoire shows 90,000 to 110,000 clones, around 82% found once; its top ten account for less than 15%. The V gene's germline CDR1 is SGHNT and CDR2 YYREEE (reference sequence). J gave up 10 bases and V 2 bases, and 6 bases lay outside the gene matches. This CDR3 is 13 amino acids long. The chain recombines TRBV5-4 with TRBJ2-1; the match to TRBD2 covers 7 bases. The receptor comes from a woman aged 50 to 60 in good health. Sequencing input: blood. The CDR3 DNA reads TGTGCCAGCAGCTTAAACGGGGGAGGGGAGCAGTTCTTC. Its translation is CASSLNGGGEQFF.